Presented here are 28 T cell receptor beta chains from one specimen sequenced in a study of T cell clonality in common variable immunodeficiency. Sequenced by immunoSEQ multiplex PCR; TCRdb stores in-frame clones only, minus some. The sample yields about 35,000 clones, without any singletons. The sequenced sample was peripheral blood mononuclear cells. Receptors originate from a person between 18 and 75 years old in good health.

This clone was seen repeatedly, ten times or more. The read halts 3 residues ahead of the CDR3 end, with the missing end drawn from the germline J gene. The chain links TRBV30 to TRBJ1-1; TRBD1 might be the D (5 bases). Germline V gives CDR1 GTSNPN, CDR2 SVGIG (reference sequence). The CDR3 loop spans 13 amino acids. Between the trimmed V and J ends, which lost 2 bases and 1 base, there was a span of 8 bases. Incomplete CDR3 DNA: TGTGCCTGGAGTAGACAGCAGAACACTGAA. This sequence encodes CAWSRQQNTE. The entire CDR3 protein is CAWSRQQNTEAFF.

This clone was seen repeatedly, ten times or more. The CDR3 is cut off 3 residues early in the read; its end comes from the germline J gene. The chain joins TRBV20-1 to TRBJ1-3, with a weak D call TRBD1 (5 bases). The CDR3 has 15 residues. Germline CDR1 and CDR2: DFQATT and SNEGSKA (reference sequence). V shed 6 bases and J shed 0 bases, with 15 bases lying between them. This CDR3 is CSAATSGGSGNTIYF. The sequenced part of the CDR3 DNA is TGCAGTGCCGCTACGTCCGGGGGCTCTGGAAACACC.

At least ten counts were recorded for this clone. The read comes to an end 3 residues before the CDR3 does, leaving the germline J gene to fill in the end. The chain joins TRBV7-2 to TRBJ1-2; D gene ambiguous. The CDR3 contains 13 residues. Per the germline V gene, CDR1 is SGHTA and CDR2 is FQGNSA. The V and J ends lost 2 bases and 4 bases respectively, with 8 bases between them. The CDR3 loop is CASSLLVGYGYTF. The sequenced part of the CDR3 DNA is TGTGCCAGCAGCTTATTGGTCGGCTATGGC.

In this sample, this clone turned up many times. The CDR3 end lies 3 residues beyond the end of the read and is filled in from the germline J gene. This chain uses TRBV12-3 or TRBV12-4 with TRBJ2-7; 12 nucleotides match TRBD2. J lost 5 bases, V lost 9 bases, and 5 bases had no gene match. The CDR3 runs to 13 residues. The CDR3 protein is CASRLAGVHEQYF. Incomplete CDR3 DNA: TGTGCCAGTAGACTAGCGGGAGTCCACGAG.

This clone was seen many times. The read gets to within 3 residues of the CDR3 end, and the germline J gene fills in the rest. The chain uses TRBV13 and TRBJ1-2; weak D call: TRBD1 (5 bases). The CDR3 totals 13 residues. V lost 5 bases to trimming and J lost 7 bases, with 14 bases between them. CDR1 PRHDT and CDR2 FYEKMQ come from the germline V gene (reference sequence). CDR3: CASSAQGISGYTF. The sequenced part of the CDR3 DNA is TGTGCCAGCAGCGCCCAGGGAATTTCTGGC.

On this clone itself: The read ends 3 residues early relative to the CDR3; the germline J gene fills the gap. The chain recombines TRBV7-7 with TRBJ2-1; 10 nucleotides line up with TRBD2. CDR3 size: 16 residues. The V gene's germline CDR1 is SSHAT and CDR2 FNYEAQ (reference sequence). This chain's CDR3 is CASGGLRRSTYNEQFF. The sequenced CDR3 bases are TGTGCTAGCGGGGGGTTGCGGAGGTCGACCTACAATGAG.

This clone was counted at least ten times. The CDR3 goes on 3 residues after the read ends, and that part is filled in from the germline J gene. The rearrangement links TRBV7-2 to TRBJ2-5; D not certain. Trimming left V 6 bases short and J 7 bases short, with 21 bases between. CDR3 size: 15 residues. The germline V gene encodes CDR1 SGHTA and CDR2 FQGNSA. The CDR3 sequence: CASRPRSASATTQYF. The part of the CDR3 DNA that was read is TGTGCCAGCAGGCCCCGCTCTGCAAGCGCCACGACC.

This clone was recorded many times. From the germline J gene comes the end of the CDR3, since the read stops 3 residues before it. The chain recombines TRBV6-4 with TRBJ2-3; 10 positions agree with TRBD2. The V segment lost 5 bases and the J segment 2 bases; nucleotides outside the gene matches: 4. Germline-derived CDR1 and CDR2 are MRHNA and SNTAGT. CDR3 size: 15 residues. The CDR3: CASSSGTSDTDTQYF. CDR3 DNA, as far as it was read: TGTGCCAGCAGTTCCGGGACTAGCGACACAGATACG.

This clone was found many times. The DNA ends 3 residues before the CDR3 does, and the rest of the CDR3 is filled in from the germline J gene. The chain links TRBV5-8 to TRBJ1-1; 8 positions agree with TRBD1. Germline V lookup: CDR1 SGHTS, CDR2 YDEGEE. The CDR3 is made up of 15 amino acids. With V trimmed by 0 bases and J by 0 bases, 1 base remained unmatched. This CDR3 reads CASSLGQGLNTEAFF. CDR3 bases read: TGTGCCAGCAGCTTGGGACAGGGGCTGAACACTGAA.

This clone showed up many times. The CDR3 is cut off 3 residues early in the read; its end comes from the germline J gene. This chain joins TRBV6-2 or TRBV6-3 and TRBJ1-5; TRBD1 is a possible D gene (6 bases). V was clipped by 6 bases and J by 0 bases, with 18 bases between them. Looked up from germline, CDR1 is MNHEY and CDR2 is SVGEGT. CDR3 length equals 17 residues. The CDR3 here is CASSKPNRVASNQPQHF. CDR3 DNA, as far as it was read: TGTGCCAGCAGCAAACCAAACAGGGTTGCTAGCAATCAGCCC.

This clone was counted many times. The sequenced fragment ends 3 residues before the CDR3 boundary, so the rest is inferred from the germline J gene. This chain joins TRBV30 and TRBJ2-3, with a tentative D call TRBD2 (5 bases). CDR3 length: 17 amino acids. Deletions cut 2 bases from V and 6 bases from J, with 24 bases between. CDR1 GTSNPN and CDR2 SVGIG come from the germline V gene (reference sequence). The sequenced part of the CDR3 DNA is TGTGCCTGGAGTACCTCCCCCGGCCCGGACTGGGCCGATACG. It encodes CAWSTSPGPDWADT. Given in full, the CDR3 is CAWSTSPGPDWADTQYF.

This clone has a count of ten or more. The CDR3 end is not reached by the read, which stops 3 residues before it; the germline J gene fills it in. The rearrangement links TRBV20-1 to TRBJ2-7; maybe TRBD2 (5 bases). Between the trimmed V and J ends, which lost 5 bases and 3 bases, there was a span of 17 bases. The CDR3 spans 14 residues. Germline CDR1 DFQATT, CDR2 SNEGSKA (reference sequence). The sequenced CDR3 bases are TGCAGTGCTGCAGAACTAGATCACAACTACGAG. Translating it yields CSAAELDHNYE. In full, the CDR3 reads CSAAELDHNYEQYF.

This clone appeared a few times. The CDR3: CASSPPGQGMNTEAFF. The sequenced CDR3 bases are TGTGCCAGCTCACCACCTGGACAGGGAATGAACACTGAA. The chain couples TRBV18 to TRBJ1-1; the match to TRBD1 covers 8 bases. The DNA ends 3 residues before the CDR3 does, and the rest of the CDR3 is filled in from the germline J gene. Germline V gene lookup returns CDR1 KGHSH and CDR2 LQKENI. V lost 0 bases, J lost 0 bases, and 3 bases stayed unmatched. This CDR3 spans 16 amino acids.

This clone was recorded at least ten times. The read halts 3 residues ahead of the CDR3 end, with the missing end drawn from the germline J gene. The chain uses TRBV19 and TRBJ1-6; D unclear. This CDR3 has 16 amino acids. Trimming left V 3 bases short and J 4 bases short, with 13 bases between. Germline-derived CDR1 and CDR2 are LNHDA and SQIVND (reference sequence). The sequenced CDR3 bases are TGTGCCAGTAGTATTGGCGGGGTGATATATAATTCACCC. Residues: CASSIGGVIYNSP. From start to end, the CDR3 is CASSIGGVIYNSPLHF.

Ten or more counts support this clone. Read coverage stops 3 residues before the CDR3 terminus; the germline J gene supplies the remainder. V gene TRBV19 combines with J gene TRBJ1-3; the match to TRBD1 covers 8 bases. CDR1 LNHDA and CDR2 SQIVND come from the germline V gene (reference sequence). The CDR3 extends over 14 amino acids. V gave up 6 bases and J gave up 4 bases; unmatched junction bases: 5. The sequenced CDR3 bases are TGTGCCAGTAGGAACCAGGGGGCCGGAAACACC. Its protein is CASRNQGAGNT. The complete CDR3 protein is CASRNQGAGNTIYF.

This clone was seen at least ten times. Compared with germline, one end of the junction differs, possibly owing to a read error. The CDR3 end is not reached by the read, which stops 3 residues before it; the germline J gene fills it in. The rearrangement joins TRBV4-2 to TRBJ2-1; 7 nucleotides line up with TRBD2. CDR3 length equals 13 residues. Germline-derived CDR1 and CDR2 are LGHNA and YNFKEQ. CDR3 region: CASSPTSTDEQFF. CDR3 DNA (partial): TGCGCCAGCAGCCCGACTAGCACTGATGAG.

In its sample, this clone was seen many times. The CDR3 goes on 3 residues after the read ends, and that part is filled in from the germline J gene. The chain links TRBV6-1 to TRBJ2-2; D is possibly TRBD2 (6 bases). The CDR3 sequence is 16 residues long. With 4 bases removed from V and 5 bases from J, the gap between germline ends came to 17 bases. Germline lookup yields CDR1 MNHNS and CDR2 SASEGT. CDR3 protein: CASSVVAGRLTGELFF. The sequenced part of the CDR3 DNA is TGTGCCAGCAGTGTCGTGGCGGGAAGACTGACCGGGGAG.

Points on this clone: The CDR3 goes on 3 residues after the read ends, and that part is filled in from the germline J gene. The genes are TRBV5-6 and TRBJ1-3, with D unresolved. Germline V lookup: CDR1 SGHDT, CDR2 YYEEEE. The germline V and J ends were trimmed by 4 bases and 2 bases, with 7 bases remaining between them. This CDR3 comprises 13 residues. The CDR3 loop reads CASSRTAGNTIYF. Incomplete CDR3 DNA: TGTGCCAGCAGCCGGACTGCTGGAAACACC.

This clone was counted many times. The CDR3 end lies 3 residues beyond the end of the read and is filled in from the germline J gene. The V and J genes are TRBV29-1 and TRBJ1-2, with a possible D match to TRBD1 (6 bases). Germline lookup yields CDR1 SQVTM and CDR2 ANQGSEA. The CDR3 covers 16 residues. V gave up 2 bases and J gave up 5 bases, with 21 bases separating them. CDR3 in amino acids: CSVESFLLQGLYGYTF. Partial CDR3 DNA: TGCAGCGTTGAAAGTTTCTTACTTCAGGGGCTTTATGGC. The whole variable domain, filled in from reference TRBV29-1 and TRBJ1-2, reads SAVISQKPSRDICQRGTSLTIQCQVDSQVTMMFWYRQQPGQSLTLIATANQGSEATYESGFVIDKFPISRPNLTFSTLTVSNMSPEDSSIYLCSVESFLLQGLYGYTFGSGTRLTVV.

This clone occurred a few times. Sequencing ends 3 residues short of the CDR3 end; the germline J gene provides the rest. This chain uses TRBV7-6 with TRBJ1-2; D not certain. CDR1 is SGHVS and CDR2 is FNYEAQ in the germline V gene. This CDR3 region has 14 residues. The DNA read from the CDR3 is TGTGCCAGCAGCCGCAGCGGGAGTTCCTACGAC. It codes for CASSRSGSSYD. The entire CDR3 reads CASSRSGSSYDYTF.

Notes on this clone: Read sequence stops 3 residues before the CDR3 end, and the germline J gene provides the missing end. The chain has TRBV2 and TRBJ1-6; 7 bases match TRBD1. V shed 5 bases and J 1 base; nucleotides not matched to a gene: 5. This CDR3 spans 16 amino acids. The germline V gene has CDR1 SNHLY and CDR2 FYNNEI. CDR3 sequence: CASSLRDSSYNSPLHF. The sequenced CDR3 bases are TGTGCCAGCAGTTTAAGGGACAGTTCCTATAATTCACCC.

In this sample, this clone turned up many times. CDR3 residues: CASSRDNNQPQHF. CDR3 DNA, as far as it was read: TGTGCCAGCAGCCGGGACAACAATCAGCCC. This chain links TRBV7-9 with TRBJ1-5; a possible D gene is TRBD1 (6 bases). The read finishes 3 residues shy of the CDR3 end, and the germline J gene is used to complete it. Trimming removed 5 bases from V and 3 bases from J, with 8 bases in between. Per the germline V gene, CDR1 is SEHNR and CDR2 is FQNEAQ (reference sequence). The CDR3 is 13 residues long. Variable domain in full (rest from reference TRBV7-9 and TRBJ1-5): DTGVSQNPRHKITKRGQNVTFRCDPISEHNRLYWYRQTLGQGPEFLTYFQNEAQLEKSRLLSDRFSAERPKGSFSTLEIQRTEQGDSAMYLCASSRDNNQPQHFGDGTRLSIL.

The sample holds many counts of this clone. The CDR3 end falls 3 residues outside the read, so it is completed with the germline J gene. The rearrangement joins TRBV14 to TRBJ2-5; D possibly uses TRBD1 or TRBD2 (5 bases each). The CDR3 is made up of 14 amino acids. Germline CDR1 SGHDN, CDR2 FVKESK. The ends were cut back, 2 bases at V and 6 bases at J, with 13 bases in the middle. CDR3 region: CASSQTGGRKTQYF. The covered CDR3 bases are TGTGCCAGCAGCCAAACAGGAGGAAGAAAGACC.

This clone was detected ten times or more. The read comes to an end 3 residues before the CDR3 does, leaving the germline J gene to fill in the end. The gene calls are TRBV7-2 and TRBJ2-1, with a tentative D call TRBD1 (5 bases). This CDR3 spans 14 amino acids. Germline lookup yields CDR1 SGHTA and CDR2 FQGNSA. Deletions cut 5 bases from V and 0 bases from J, with 8 bases between. This chain's CDR3 is CASSPQVSYNEQFF. The sequenced part of the CDR3 DNA is TGTGCCAGCAGCCCACAGGTCTCCTACAATGAG.

Regarding this clone: The CDR3 end lies 3 residues beyond the end of the read and is filled in from the germline J gene. The V call is TRBV7-2, the J call TRBJ2-4; TRBD1 aligns across 11 bases. The CDR3 is made up of 15 amino acids. From germline, CDR1 is SGHTA and CDR2 FQGNSA. CDR3 DNA (partial): TGTGCCAGCAGCCCTGGGACAGGGGGTCAGCATGGT. It translates to CASSPGTGGQHG. The whole CDR3 sequence reads CASSPGTGGQHGQYF.

Many counts were recorded for this clone. The read terminates 3 residues before the CDR3 end, so the remaining end is supplied by the germline J gene. This rearrangement joins TRBV12-3 or TRBV12-4 to TRBJ2-4, with 8 bases lining up with TRBD2. The V segment lost 6 bases and the J segment 1 base; nucleotides outside the gene matches: 8. This CDR3 region has 16 residues. CDR3 sequence: CASRPSAGVAKNIQYF. The CDR3 bases that were read are TGTGCCAGCAGGCCTTCAGCGGGAGTGGCCAAAAACATT.

This clone was recorded many times. With the read ending 3 residues before the CDR3 end, the germline J gene is used to fill in that end. The rearrangement links TRBV25-1 to TRBJ1-2; 7 bases are a match to TRBD1. The germline CDR1 and CDR2 sequences are MGHDK and SYGVNS. With 2 bases clipped from V and 7 bases from J, the junction kept 7 bases outside the gene matches. The CDR3 contains 14 residues. The DNA read from the CDR3 is TGTGCCAGCAGTGAACTAGGGACAGTAATTGGC. This translates into CASSELGTVIG. The whole CDR3 protein reads CASSELGTVIGYTF.

There are many counts of this clone. The read ends 3 residues early relative to the CDR3; the germline J gene fills the gap. The chain links TRBV11-2 to TRBJ2-1; D may be TRBD2 (5 bases). The CDR3 consists of 15 residues. Looked up from germline, CDR1 is SGHAT and CDR2 is FQNNGV. Trimming removed 5 bases from V and 3 bases from J, with 14 bases in between. The CDR3 here is CASSRLAGNYNEQFF. Partial CDR3 DNA: TGTGCCAGCAGCCGACTGGCGGGTAACTACAATGAG.